The sample holds a few counts of the clone carrying this T cell receptor (beta chain). The antigen is undetermined. The data were taken from a study of OX40 agonist ivuxolimab in advanced cancers. Study information: The study reported partial responses in three patients: one hepatocellular carcinoma, two cutaneous melanoma.

Some clones are missing from TCRdb's copy, which holds only in-frame ones; the method was immunoSEQ multiplex PCR. The table has 45,000 to 65,000 clones, 77% seen once; the top ten hold 6.3%. Between the trimmed V and J ends, which lost 7 bases and 6 bases, there was a span of 22 bases. There are 15 residues in the CDR3. Germline loops: CDR1 MNHEY, CDR2 SVGAGI. General study points: Both CD4+ and CD8+ T cell populations in blood had undergone clonal expansion by week 6 at 0.1 to 3.0 mg/kg.

This chain links TRBV6-5 with TRBJ2-7; D might be TRBD1 (7 bases). Specimen: CD4+ or CD8+ T cells sorted from blood, collected in a trial of the OX40 agonist ivuxolimab. The sequence came from an adult with an advanced solid tumor such as melanoma, head and neck, liver or kidney cancer. The CDR3 loop reads CASTLGGQRGSEQYF. The CDR3 DNA reads as TGTGCCAGCACCTTGGGGGGACAGAGAGGGTCCGAGCAGTACTTC.